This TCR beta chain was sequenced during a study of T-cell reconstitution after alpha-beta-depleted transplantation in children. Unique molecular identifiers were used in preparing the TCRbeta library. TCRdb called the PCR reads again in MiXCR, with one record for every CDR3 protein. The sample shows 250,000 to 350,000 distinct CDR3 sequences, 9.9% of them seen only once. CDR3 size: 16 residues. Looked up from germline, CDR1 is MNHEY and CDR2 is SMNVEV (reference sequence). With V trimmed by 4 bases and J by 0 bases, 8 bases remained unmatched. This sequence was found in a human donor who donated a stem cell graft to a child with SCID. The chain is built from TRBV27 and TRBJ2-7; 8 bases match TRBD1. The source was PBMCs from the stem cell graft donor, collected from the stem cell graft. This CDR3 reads CASSSLGQASSYEQYF. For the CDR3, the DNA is TGTGCCAGCAGTTCATTGGGACAGGCTAGCTCCTACGAGCAGTACTTC.